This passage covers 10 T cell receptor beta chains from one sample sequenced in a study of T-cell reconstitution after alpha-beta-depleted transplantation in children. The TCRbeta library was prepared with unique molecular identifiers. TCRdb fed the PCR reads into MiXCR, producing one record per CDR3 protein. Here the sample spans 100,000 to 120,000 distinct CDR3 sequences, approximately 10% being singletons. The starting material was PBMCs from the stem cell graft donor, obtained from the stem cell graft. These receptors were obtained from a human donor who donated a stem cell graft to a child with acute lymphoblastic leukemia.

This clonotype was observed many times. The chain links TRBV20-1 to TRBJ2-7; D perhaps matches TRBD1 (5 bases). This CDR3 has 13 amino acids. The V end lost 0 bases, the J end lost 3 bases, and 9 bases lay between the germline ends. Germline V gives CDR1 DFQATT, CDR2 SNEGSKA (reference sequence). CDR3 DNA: TGCAGTGCTAGAGATGTAGGGGACTACGAGCAGTACTTC. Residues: CSARDVGDYEQYF.

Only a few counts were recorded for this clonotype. CDR3 sequence (DNA): TGCGCCAGCAGCTTCTCCGGGACGGACTCTGGATACACCTTC. Protein: CASSFSGTDSGYTF. The chain is built from TRBV5-1 and TRBJ1-2; tentatively, D is TRBD1 (5 bases). Trimming cost V 2 bases and J 11 bases, with 19 bases left between them. The CDR3 consists of 14 residues. Germline loops: CDR1 SGHRS, CDR2 YFSETQ.

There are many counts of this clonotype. For the CDR3, the DNA is TGCAGTGCTAGAGATCCTGGTAGCAATCAGCCCCAGCATTTT. This gives the protein CSARDPGSNQPQHF. The genes are TRBV20-1 and TRBJ1-5, with no clear D. V was pared by 0 bases and J by 0 bases, with 6 bases between. Germline V CDR1 and CDR2: DFQATT, SNEGSKA (reference sequence). The CDR3 length is 14 residues.

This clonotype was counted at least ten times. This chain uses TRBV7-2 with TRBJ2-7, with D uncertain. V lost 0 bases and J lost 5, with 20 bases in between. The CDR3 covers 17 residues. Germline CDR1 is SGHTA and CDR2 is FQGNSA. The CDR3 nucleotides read TGTGCCAGCAGCTTAGCAATCCCGCAGCAAGGTATGGACGAGCAGTACTTC. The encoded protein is CASSLAIPQQGMDEQYF.

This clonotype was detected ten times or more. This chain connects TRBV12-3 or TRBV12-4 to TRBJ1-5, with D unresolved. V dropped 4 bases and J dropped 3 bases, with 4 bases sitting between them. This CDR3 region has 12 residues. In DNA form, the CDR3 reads TGTGCCAGCAGTTCCTTCAATCAGCCCCAGCATTTT. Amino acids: CASSSFNQPQHF.

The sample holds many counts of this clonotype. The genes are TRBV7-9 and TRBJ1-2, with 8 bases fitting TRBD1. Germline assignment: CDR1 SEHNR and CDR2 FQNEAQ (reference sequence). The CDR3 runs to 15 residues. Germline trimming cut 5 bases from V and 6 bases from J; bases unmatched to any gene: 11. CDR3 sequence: CASSRQQGGYNGYTF. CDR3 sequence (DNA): TGTGCCAGCAGCCGTCAACAGGGGGGGTATAATGGCTACACCTTC.

The CDR3 sequence: CASSSSGDLPRYGYTF. DNA of the CDR3: TGCGCCAGCAGCTCATCAGGGGACCTTCCTCGCTATGGCTACACCTTC. This sequence joins TRBV5-1 and TRBJ1-2; D possibly corresponds to TRBD1 (6 bases). Germline values: CDR1 SGHRS, CDR2 YFSETQ. The V end was cut by 3 bases, the J end by 4 bases, with 19 bases between. The CDR3 has 16 amino acids. The whole variable domain, filled in from reference TRBV5-1 and TRBJ1-2, reads KAGVTQTPRYLIKTRGQQVTLSCSPISGHRSVSWYQQTPGQGLQFLFEYFSETQRNKGNFPGRFSGRQFSNSRSEMNVSTLELGDSALYLCASSSSGDLPRYGYTFGSGTRLTVV.

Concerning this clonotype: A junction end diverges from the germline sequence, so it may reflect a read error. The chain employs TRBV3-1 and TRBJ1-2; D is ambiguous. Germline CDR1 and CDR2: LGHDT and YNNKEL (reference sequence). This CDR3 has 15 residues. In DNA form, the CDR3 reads TGTGCCTGCAGCCAAGACCCAGGTCCAAACTATGGCTACACCTTC. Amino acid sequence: CACSQDPGPNYGYTF.

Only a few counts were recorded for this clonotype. The CDR3 loop reads CASSLAKAGLYYEQYF. Here the CDR3 DNA reads TGTGCCAGCAGCTTAGCTAAAGCGGGACTTTACTACGAGCAGTACTTC. The V and J genes are TRBV11-1 and TRBJ2-7; 7 nucleotides line up with TRBD2. The junction had 8 bases not matched to a gene; V was cut back by 0 bases and J by 3 bases. This CDR3 has 16 amino acids. The germline V gene has CDR1 SGHAT and CDR2 FQDESV (reference sequence). The whole variable domain, filled in from reference TRBV11-1 and TRBJ2-7, reads EAEVAQSPRYKITEKSQAVAFWCDPISGHATLYWYRQILGQGPELLVQFQDESVVDDSQLPKDRFSAERLKGVDSTLKIQPAELGDSAMYLCASSLAKAGLYYEQYFGPGTRLTVT.

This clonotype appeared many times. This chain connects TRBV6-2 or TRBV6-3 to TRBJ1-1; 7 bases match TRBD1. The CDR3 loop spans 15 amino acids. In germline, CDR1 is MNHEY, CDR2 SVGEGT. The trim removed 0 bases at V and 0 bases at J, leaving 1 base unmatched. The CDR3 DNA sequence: TGTGCCAGCAGTTACTCCGGGACAGTGAACACTGAAGCTTTCTTT. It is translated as CASSYSGTVNTEAFF.